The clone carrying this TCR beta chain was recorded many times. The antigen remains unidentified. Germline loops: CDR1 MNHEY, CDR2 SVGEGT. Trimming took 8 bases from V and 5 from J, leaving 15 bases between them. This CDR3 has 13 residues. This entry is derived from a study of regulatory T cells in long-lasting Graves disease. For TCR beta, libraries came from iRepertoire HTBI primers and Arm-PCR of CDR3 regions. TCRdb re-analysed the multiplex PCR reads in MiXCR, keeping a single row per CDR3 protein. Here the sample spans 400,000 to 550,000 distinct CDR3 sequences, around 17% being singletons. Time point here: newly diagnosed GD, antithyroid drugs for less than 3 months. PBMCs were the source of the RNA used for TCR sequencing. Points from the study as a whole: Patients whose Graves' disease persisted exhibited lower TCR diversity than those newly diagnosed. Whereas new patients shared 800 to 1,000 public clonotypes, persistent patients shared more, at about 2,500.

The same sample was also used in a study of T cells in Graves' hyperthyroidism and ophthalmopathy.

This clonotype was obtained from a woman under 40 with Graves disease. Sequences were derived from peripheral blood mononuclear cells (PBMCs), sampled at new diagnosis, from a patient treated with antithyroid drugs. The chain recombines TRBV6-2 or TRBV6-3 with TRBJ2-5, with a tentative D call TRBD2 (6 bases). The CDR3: CASEGNGGETQYF. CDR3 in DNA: TGTGCCAGCGAAGGGAATGGAGGGGAGACCCAGTACTTC.